The source of this T cell receptor (beta chain) is a study of cytomegalovirus exposure and HLA in healthy donors. The PCR had 60 Vbeta and 13 Jbeta primers. Profiling relied on immunoSEQ multiplex PCR, and the TCRdb table lists in-frame clones only, not all of them. The table includes approximately 110,000 clones, approximately 80% detected once. Trimming took 5 bases from V and 4 from J, leaving 15 bases between them. The germline gives CDR1 MNHNS, CDR2 SASEGT. The CDR3 loop spans 15 amino acids. The sample holds a few counts of this clone. Antigen specificity is unknown. Findings and limits, study-wide: Later on, analysis showed that most CMV-associated TCR beta chains appeared to be HLA-restricted. Reportedly, a later analysis found an Asian-associated ancestry cluster had fewer N-insertions than the approximately 700-donor mean.

The rearrangement links TRBV6-1 to TRBJ1-5; the D gene is possibly TRBD1 (6 bases). Material for sequencing was PBMCs. The receptor's source is a woman in her forties in good health and CMV-seropositive. CDR3 in amino acids: CASSPPGHFNQPQHF. CDR3 sequence (DNA): TGTGCCAGCAGTCCCCCGGGACATTTTAATCAGCCCCAGCATTTT.